This T cell receptor beta chain was found in a study of blood T cells in healthy people across ages. Aged roughly 6 to 90, donors were systemically healthy Caucasians from Russia. Each sample yielded at least 5 micrograms of PBMC total RNA. This clonotype has more than one count but fewer than ten. Relative to the germline gene, one junction end is altered; a read error may explain this. It was with a sample-barcoded 5' primer and a J-beta primer mix that a second PCR of roughly 7 to 12 cycles was run. From the 5' RACE reads, TCRdb called clonotypes with MiXCR, one entry per CDR3 protein. Here the sample spans about 970,000 distinct CDR3 sequences, roughly 51% being singletons. There are 11 residues in the CDR3. Per the germline V gene, CDR1 is SQVTM and CDR2 is ANQGSEA.

This clonotype was obtained from a woman aged 55-70 years in good health. The rearrangement links TRBV29-1 to TRBJ2-3; the D is unclear. The sample was blood. In DNA form, the CDR3 reads TGCGGCGTTCACTCTCGGGATACGCAGTATTTT. Translated: CGVHSRDTQYF.